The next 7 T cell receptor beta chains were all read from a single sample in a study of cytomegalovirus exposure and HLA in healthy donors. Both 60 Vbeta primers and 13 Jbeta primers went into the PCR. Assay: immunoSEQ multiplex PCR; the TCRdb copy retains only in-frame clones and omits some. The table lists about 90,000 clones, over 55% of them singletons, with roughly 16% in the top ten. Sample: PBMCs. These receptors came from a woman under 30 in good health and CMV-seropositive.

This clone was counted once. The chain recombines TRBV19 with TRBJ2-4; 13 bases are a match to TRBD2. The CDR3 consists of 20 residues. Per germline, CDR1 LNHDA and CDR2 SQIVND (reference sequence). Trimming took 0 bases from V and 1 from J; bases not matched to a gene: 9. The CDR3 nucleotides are TGTGCCAGTAGTATAGAGGGCACTAGCGGGAGGGCCGCGGCCAAAAACATTCAGTACTTC. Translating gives CASSIEGTSGRAAAKNIQYF.

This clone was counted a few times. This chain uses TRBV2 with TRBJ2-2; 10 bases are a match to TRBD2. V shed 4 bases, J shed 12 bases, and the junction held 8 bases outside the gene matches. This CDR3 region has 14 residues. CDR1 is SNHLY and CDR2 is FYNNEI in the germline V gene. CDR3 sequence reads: CASSAGLAREKLFF. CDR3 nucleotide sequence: TGTGCCAGCAGTGCGGGACTAGCGAGGGAGAAGCTGTTTTTT.

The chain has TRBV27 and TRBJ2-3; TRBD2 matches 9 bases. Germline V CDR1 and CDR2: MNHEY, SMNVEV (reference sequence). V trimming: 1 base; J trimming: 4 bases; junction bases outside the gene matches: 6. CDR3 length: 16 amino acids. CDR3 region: CASSLWSLAGSDTQYF. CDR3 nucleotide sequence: TGTGCCAGCAGTTTATGGTCCCTAGCGGGATCAGATACGCAGTATTTT.

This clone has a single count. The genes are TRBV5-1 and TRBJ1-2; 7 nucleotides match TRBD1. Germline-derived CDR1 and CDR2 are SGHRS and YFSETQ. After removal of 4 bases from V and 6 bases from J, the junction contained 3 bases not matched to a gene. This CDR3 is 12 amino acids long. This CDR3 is CASSPRGDGYTF. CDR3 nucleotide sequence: TGCGCCAGCAGCCCCAGGGGGGATGGCTACACCTTC.

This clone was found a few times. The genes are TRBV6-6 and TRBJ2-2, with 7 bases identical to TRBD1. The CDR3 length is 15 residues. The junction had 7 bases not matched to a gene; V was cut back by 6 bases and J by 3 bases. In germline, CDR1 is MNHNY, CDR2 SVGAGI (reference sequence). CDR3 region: CASSGEQGHTGELFF. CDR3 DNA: TGTGCCAGCAGCGGGGAACAGGGGCACACCGGGGAGCTGTTTTTT.

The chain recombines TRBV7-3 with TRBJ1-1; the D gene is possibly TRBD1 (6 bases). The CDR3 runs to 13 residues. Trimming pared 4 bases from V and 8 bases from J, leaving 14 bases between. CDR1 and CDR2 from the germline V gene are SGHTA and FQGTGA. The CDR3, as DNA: TGTGCCAGCAGCTCCCGGACAGAAAGGGAAGCTTTCTTT. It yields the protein CASSSRTEREAFF. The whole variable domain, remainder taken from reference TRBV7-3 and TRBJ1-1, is GAGVSQTPSNKVTEKGKYVELRCDPISGHTALYWYRQSLGQGPEFLIYFQGTGAADDSGLPNDRFFAVRPEGSVSTLKIQRTERGDSAVYLCASSSRTEREAFFGQGTRLTVV.

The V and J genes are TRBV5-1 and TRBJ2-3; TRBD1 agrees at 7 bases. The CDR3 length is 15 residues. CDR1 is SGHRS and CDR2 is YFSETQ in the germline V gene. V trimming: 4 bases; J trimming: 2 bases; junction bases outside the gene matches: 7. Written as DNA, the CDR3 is TGCGCCAGCAGCAAGGAACAGGGGTTCACAGATACGCAGTATTTT. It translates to CASSKEQGFTDTQYF.